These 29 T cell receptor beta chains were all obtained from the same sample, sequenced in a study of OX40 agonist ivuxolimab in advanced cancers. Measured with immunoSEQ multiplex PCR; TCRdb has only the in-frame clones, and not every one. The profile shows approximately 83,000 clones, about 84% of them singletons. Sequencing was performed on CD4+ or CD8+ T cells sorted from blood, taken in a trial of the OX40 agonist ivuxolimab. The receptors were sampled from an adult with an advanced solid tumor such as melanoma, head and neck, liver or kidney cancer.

The CDR3 loop is CASSLDPSERVQQFF. For the CDR3, the DNA is TGTGCCAGCAGCTTAGATCCTAGCGAGCGTGTCCAGCAGTTCTTC. The V and J genes are TRBV11-2 and TRBJ2-1, with a possible D match to TRBD2 (6 bases). Germline lookup yields CDR1 SGHAT and CDR2 FQNNGV. The CDR3 spans 15 residues. V was shortened by 0 bases and J by 11 bases, with 17 bases between the two germline ends.

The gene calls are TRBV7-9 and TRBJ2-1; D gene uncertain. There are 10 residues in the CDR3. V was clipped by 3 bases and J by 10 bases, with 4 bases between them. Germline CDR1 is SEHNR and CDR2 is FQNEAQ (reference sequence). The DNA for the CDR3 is TGTGCCAGCAGCTTGCAGGAGCAGTTCTTC. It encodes CASSLQEQFF.

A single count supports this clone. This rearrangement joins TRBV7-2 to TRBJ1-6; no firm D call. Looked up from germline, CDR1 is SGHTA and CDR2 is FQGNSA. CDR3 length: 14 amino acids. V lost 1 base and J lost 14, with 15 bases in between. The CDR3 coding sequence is TGTGCCAGCAGCTTAGATATGGAACCCTACACCCTCCACTTT. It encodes CASSLDMEPYTLHF.

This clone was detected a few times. CDR3 nucleotides: TGTGCCAGCAGTCGGGGCAACAATCAGCCCCAGCATTTT. It yields the protein CASSRGNNQPQHF. The chain joins TRBV9 to TRBJ1-5, with D maybe TRBD1 (5 bases). The CDR3 spans 13 residues. V was trimmed by 5 bases and J by 3 bases, leaving 9 bases between them. Per the germline V gene, CDR1 is SGDLS and CDR2 is YYNGEE.

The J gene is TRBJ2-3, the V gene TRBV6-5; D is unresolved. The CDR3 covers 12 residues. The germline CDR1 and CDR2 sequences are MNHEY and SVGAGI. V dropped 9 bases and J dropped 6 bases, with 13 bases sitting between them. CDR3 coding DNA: TGTGCCAGTAGAGGAGTTTGGGATACGCAGTATTTT. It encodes CASRGVWDTQYF.

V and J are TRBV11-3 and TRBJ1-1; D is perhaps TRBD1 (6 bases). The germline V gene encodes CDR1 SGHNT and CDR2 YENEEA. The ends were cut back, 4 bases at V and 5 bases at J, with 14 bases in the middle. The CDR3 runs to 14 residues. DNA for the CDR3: TGTGCCAGCAGCTCAGGGGTAGGTAGGACTGAAGCTTTCTTT. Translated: CASSSGVGRTEAFF.

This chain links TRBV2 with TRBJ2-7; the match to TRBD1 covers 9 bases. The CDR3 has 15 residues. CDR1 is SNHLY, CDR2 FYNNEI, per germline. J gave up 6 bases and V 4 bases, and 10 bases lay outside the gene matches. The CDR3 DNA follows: TGTGCCAGCAGTGGCTCCGGGACAGGGATTGGCGAGCAGTACTTC. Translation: CASSGSGTGIGEQYF.

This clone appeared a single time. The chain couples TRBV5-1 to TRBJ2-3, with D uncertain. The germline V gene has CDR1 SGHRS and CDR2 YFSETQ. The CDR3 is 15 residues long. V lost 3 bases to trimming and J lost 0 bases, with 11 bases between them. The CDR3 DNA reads TGCGCCAGCAGCTCGGACCCCTCTAGCACAGATACGCAGTATTTT. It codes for CASSSDPSSTDTQYF.

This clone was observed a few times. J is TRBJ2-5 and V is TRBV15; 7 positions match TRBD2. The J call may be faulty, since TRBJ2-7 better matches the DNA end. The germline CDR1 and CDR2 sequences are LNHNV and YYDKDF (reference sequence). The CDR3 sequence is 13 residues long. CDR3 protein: CATRFQGGNEQYF. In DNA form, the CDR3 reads TGTGCCACCAGGTTTCAGGGAGGGAACGAGCAGTACTTC.

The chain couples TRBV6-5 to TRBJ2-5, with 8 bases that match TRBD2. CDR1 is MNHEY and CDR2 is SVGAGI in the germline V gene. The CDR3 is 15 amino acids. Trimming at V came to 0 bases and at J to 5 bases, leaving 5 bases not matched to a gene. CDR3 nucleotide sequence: TGTGCCAGCAGTTACTCCGGGACTAGGCGGGAGACCCAGTACTTC. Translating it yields CASSYSGTRRETQYF.

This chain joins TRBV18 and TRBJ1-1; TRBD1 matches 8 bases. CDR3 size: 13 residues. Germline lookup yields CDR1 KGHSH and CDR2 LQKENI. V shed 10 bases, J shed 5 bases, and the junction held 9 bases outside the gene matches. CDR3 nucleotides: TGTGCCACCATCCAGGGGGCGCGGACTGAAGCTTTCTTT. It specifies CATIQGARTEAFF.

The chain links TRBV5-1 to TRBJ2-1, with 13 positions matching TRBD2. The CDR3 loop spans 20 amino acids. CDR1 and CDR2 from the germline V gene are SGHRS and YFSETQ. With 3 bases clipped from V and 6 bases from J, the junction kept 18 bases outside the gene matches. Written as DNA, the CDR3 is TGCGCCAGCAGCTCCGTACTAGCGGGAGGGCCCGGAGGGGTTGTCAATGAGCAGTTCTTC. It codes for CASSSVLAGGPGGVVNEQFF.

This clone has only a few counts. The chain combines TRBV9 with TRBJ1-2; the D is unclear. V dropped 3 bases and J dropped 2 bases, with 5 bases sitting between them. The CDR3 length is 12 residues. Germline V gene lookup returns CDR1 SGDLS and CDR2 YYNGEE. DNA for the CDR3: TGTGCCAGCAGCGAATCAAACTATGGCTACACCTTC. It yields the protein CASSESNYGYTF.

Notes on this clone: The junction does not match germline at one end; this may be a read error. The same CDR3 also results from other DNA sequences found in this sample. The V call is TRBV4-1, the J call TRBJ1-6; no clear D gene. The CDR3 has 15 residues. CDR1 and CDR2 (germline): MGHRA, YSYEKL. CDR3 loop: CASSQRSSYNSPLHF. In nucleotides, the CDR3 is TGCGCCAGCAGCCAAAGAAGCTCCTATAATTCACCTCTCCACTTT.

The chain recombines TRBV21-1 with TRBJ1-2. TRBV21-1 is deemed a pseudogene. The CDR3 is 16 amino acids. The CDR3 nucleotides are TGTGCCAGCAGCAAAATAAACGAGAAAGAGGACTATGGCTACACCTTC. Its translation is CASSKINEKEDYGYTF.

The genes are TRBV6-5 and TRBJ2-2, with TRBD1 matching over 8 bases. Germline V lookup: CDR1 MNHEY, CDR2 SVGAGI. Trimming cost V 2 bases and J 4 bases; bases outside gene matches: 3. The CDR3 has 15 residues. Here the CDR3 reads CASSYGTGRTGELFF. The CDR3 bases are TGTGCCAGCAGTTACGGGACAGGCCGCACCGGGGAGCTGTTTTTT.

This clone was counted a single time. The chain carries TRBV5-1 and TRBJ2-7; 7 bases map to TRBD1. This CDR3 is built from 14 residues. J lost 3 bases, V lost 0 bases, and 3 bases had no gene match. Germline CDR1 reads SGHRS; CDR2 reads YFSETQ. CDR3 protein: CASSLETGFYEQYF. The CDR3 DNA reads TGCGCCAGCAGCTTGGAGACAGGGTTCTACGAGCAGTACTTC.

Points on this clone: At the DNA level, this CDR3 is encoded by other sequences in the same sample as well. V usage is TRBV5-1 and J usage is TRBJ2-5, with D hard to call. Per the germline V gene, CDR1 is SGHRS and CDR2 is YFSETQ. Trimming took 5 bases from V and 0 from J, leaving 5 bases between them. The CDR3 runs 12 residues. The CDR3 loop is CASSSHQETQYF. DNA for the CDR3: TGCGCCAGCAGTTCGCACCAAGAGACCCAGTACTTC. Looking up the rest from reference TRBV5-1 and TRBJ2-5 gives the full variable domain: KAGVTQTPRYLIKTRGQQVTLSCSPISGHRSVSWYQQTPGQGLQFLFEYFSETQRNKGNFPGRFSGRQFSNSRSEMNVSTLELGDSALYLCASSSHQETQYFGPGTRLLVL.

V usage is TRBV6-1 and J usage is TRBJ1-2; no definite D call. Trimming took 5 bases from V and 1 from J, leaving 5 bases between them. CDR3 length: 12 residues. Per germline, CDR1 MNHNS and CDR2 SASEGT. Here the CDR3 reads CASSWSNYGYTF. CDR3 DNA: TGTGCCAGCAGTTGGAGTAACTATGGCTACACCTTC.

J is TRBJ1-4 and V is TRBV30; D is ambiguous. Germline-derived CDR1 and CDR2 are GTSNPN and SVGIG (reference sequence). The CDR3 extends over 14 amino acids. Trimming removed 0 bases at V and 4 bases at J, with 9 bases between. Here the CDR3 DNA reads TGTGCCTGGAGTGTGATCGGGGTTAATGAAAAACTGTTTTTT. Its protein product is CAWSVIGVNEKLFF.

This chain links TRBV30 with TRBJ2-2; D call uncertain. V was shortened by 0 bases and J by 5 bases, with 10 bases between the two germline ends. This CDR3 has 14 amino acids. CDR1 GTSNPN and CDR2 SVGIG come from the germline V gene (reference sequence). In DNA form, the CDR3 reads TGTGCCTGGAGTGTTTCGAGTGCTACCGGGGAGCTGTTTTTT. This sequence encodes CAWSVSSATGELFF.

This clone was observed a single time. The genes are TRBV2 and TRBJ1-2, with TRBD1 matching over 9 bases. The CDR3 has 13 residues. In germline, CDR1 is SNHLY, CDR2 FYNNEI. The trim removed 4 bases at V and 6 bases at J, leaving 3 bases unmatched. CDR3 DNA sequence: TGTGCCAGCAGTGTGGGACAGGGAAATGGCTACACCTTC. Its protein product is CASSVGQGNGYTF.

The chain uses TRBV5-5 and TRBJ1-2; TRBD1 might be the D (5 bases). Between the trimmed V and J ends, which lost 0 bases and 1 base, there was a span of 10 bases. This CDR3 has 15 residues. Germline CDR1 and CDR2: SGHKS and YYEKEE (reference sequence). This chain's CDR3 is CASSLVGALNYGYTF. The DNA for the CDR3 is TGTGCCAGCAGCTTGGTTGGGGCACTTAACTATGGCTACACCTTC.

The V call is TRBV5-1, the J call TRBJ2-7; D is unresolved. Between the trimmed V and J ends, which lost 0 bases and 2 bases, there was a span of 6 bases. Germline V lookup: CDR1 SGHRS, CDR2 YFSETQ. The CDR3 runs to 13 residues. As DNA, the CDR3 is TGCGCCAGCAGCTTGGGGTTTACCTACGAGCAGTACTTC. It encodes CASSLGFTYEQYF.

CDR3 region: CASILGRANSPLHF. The CDR3 nucleotides read TGTGCCAGCATCCTCGGGAGGGCGAATTCACCCCTCCACTTT. This chain links TRBV6-1 with TRBJ1-6; D is undetermined. The germline V gene has CDR1 MNHNS and CDR2 SASEGT. The CDR3 totals 14 residues. Between the trimmed V and J ends, which lost 7 bases and 7 bases, there was a span of 14 bases.

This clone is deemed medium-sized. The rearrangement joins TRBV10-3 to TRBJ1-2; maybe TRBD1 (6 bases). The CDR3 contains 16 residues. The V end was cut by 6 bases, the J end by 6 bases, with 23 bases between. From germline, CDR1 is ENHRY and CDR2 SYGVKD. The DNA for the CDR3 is TGTGCCATCAGCGATGGAGGACAGAATGGTGTAGATGGCTACACCTTC. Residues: CAISDGGQNGVDGYTF.

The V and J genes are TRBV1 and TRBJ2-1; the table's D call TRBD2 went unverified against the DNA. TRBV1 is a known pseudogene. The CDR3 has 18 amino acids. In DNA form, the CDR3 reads TGCACCAGCAGCCTCCCCCGCAAGTTAGCGAGACGAAACAATGAGCAGTTCTTC. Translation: CTSSLPRKLARRNNEQFF.

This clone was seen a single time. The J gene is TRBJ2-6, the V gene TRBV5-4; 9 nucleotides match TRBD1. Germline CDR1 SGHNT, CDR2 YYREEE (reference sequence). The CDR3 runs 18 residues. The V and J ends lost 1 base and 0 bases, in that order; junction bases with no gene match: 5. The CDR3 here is CASSLSGTGSSGANVLTF. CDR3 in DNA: TGTGCCAGCAGCTTGAGTGGGACAGGGTCCTCTGGGGCCAACGTCCTGACTTTC.

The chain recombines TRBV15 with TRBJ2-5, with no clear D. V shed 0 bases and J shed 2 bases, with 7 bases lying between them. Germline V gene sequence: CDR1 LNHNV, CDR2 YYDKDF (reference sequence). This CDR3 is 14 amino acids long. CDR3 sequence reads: CATSRDEGQETQYF. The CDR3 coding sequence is TGTGCCACCAGCAGAGATGAAGGACAAGAGACCCAGTACTTC.